The 24 T cell receptor beta chains given below trace back to one sample, sequenced in a study of blood T cell repertoires in COVID-19. Libraries were prepared by immunoSEQ multiplex PCR; TCRdb keeps only in-frame clonotypes and omits some of them. The sample holds a few hundred thousand clones, approximately 90% seen once. The specimen was peripheral blood. Receptors originate from a man between 18 and 29 years old with active or convalescent COVID-19.

J is TRBJ2-1 and V is TRBV5-6, with D unclear. The V gene lost 4 bases and the J gene lost 0 bases, with 17 bases spanning the gap. In germline, CDR1 is SGHDT, CDR2 YYEEEE. This CDR3 region has 17 residues. The CDR3 nucleotides are TGTGCCAGCAGCAACACTATACGACTTAGCTCCTACAATGAGCAGTTCTTC. Protein: CASSNTIRLSSYNEQFF.

The CDR3 DNA sequence: TGTGCCAGCAGCCCTTCGGACTTTTACAATGAGCAGTTCTTC. Protein: CASSPSDFYNEQFF. The J gene is TRBJ2-1, the V gene TRBV27; possible D gene TRBD2, 5 bases. V was clipped by 6 bases and J by 4 bases, with 13 bases between them. This CDR3 spans 14 amino acids. CDR1 and CDR2 (germline): MNHEY, SMNVEV (reference sequence).

About this clone: At the DNA level, this CDR3 is encoded by other sequences in the same sample as well. The chain links TRBV7-2 to TRBJ1-2; TRBD1 aligns across 9 bases. V was clipped by 4 bases and J by 4 bases; unmatched bases: 1. CDR1 and CDR2 (germline): SGHTA, FQGNSA. The CDR3 totals 13 residues. CDR3 nucleotides: TGTGCCAGCAGCTCGGGACAGGGCTATGGCTACACCTTC. The encoded protein is CASSSGQGYGYTF.

The chain couples TRBV4-2 to TRBJ2-1; 9 nucleotides line up with TRBD1. There are 14 residues in the CDR3. From germline, CDR1 is LGHNA and CDR2 YNFKEQ. V was clipped by 8 bases and J by 7 bases; unmatched bases: 9. The DNA for the CDR3 is TGTGCCAGCGGAGACAGGGGGATGGTTAATGAGCAGTTCTTC. It translates to CASGDRGMVNEQFF.

The rearrangement joins TRBV6-5 to TRBJ2-1; weak D call: TRBD1 (6 bases). The V end was cut by 5 bases, the J end by 5 bases, with 13 bases between. Germline CDR1 MNHEY, CDR2 SVGAGI. The CDR3 has 14 amino acids. CDR3 region: CASSSIGTNNEQFF. DNA of the CDR3: TGTGCCAGCAGTAGTATTGGGACAAACAATGAGCAGTTCTTC.

The chain links TRBV30 to TRBJ2-1, with 13 bases aligning to TRBD2. This CDR3 spans 16 amino acids. V dropped 3 bases and J dropped 8; count of bases not matched to a gene: 10. The germline V gene encodes CDR1 GTSNPN and CDR2 SVGIG (reference sequence). The CDR3 DNA reads TGTGCCTGGAGATTAAAGGGACTAGCGGGATACTATGAGCAGTTCTTC. As protein: CAWRLKGLAGYYEQFF.

This clone has a handful of counts. V is TRBV2 and J is TRBJ1-5; 9 nucleotides line up with TRBD1. V lost 6 bases and J lost 6; bases outside the gene matches: 9. Germline V gives CDR1 SNHLY, CDR2 FYNNEI. The length of the CDR3 is 15 residues. For the CDR3, the DNA is TGTGCCAGCAGCGTCGACAGGGGGTACGGTCAGCCCCAGCATTTT. As protein: CASSVDRGYGQPQHF.

The rearrangement uses TRBV20-1 and TRBJ1-4; D gene ambiguous. The V gene's germline CDR1 is DFQATT and CDR2 SNEGSKA (reference sequence). Trimming removed 3 bases at V and 4 bases at J, with 12 bases between. The CDR3 length is 14 residues. CDR3 nucleotide sequence: TGCAGTGCTAGTAACACAGCCCTTAATGAAAAACTGTTTTTT. Translating it yields CSASNTALNEKLFF.

This clone is a singleton in its sample. The genes are TRBV2 and TRBJ1-2; D call uncertain. Germline V gene data show CDR1 as SNHLY and CDR2 as FYNNEI. The CDR3 length is 13 residues. V was clipped by 8 bases and J by 8 bases, with 18 bases between them. CDR3 DNA sequence: TGTGCCAGCCCCAATTCAGGCCCTCGAGGCTACACCTTC. It specifies CASPNSGPRGYTF.

The chain joins TRBV2 to TRBJ2-3; D is perhaps TRBD2 (6 bases). Trimming pared 8 bases from V and 0 bases from J, leaving 9 bases between. CDR1 SNHLY and CDR2 FYNNEI come from the germline V gene. CDR3 length equals 13 residues. The DNA for the CDR3 is TGTGCCAGCGGCGGGACGAGCACAGATACGCAGTATTTT. Residues: CASGGTSTDTQYF.

This clone was recorded once. The chain links TRBV19 to TRBJ1-2; TRBD1 matches at 7 bases. The CDR3 is made up of 15 amino acids. Losses at the gene ends were 1 base for V and 6 bases for J; bases not matched to a gene: 8. Germline assignment: CDR1 LNHDA and CDR2 SQIVND (reference sequence). The CDR3 sequence is CASSIGRGGFDGYTF. The CDR3 DNA follows: TGTGCCAGTAGTATAGGTCGAGGGGGCTTTGATGGCTACACCTTC.

This chain links TRBV6-6 with TRBJ2-3, with 8 bases fitting TRBD2. Per the germline V gene, CDR1 is MNHNY and CDR2 is SVGAGI (reference sequence). V lost 6 bases and J lost 2; bases outside the gene matches: 4. This CDR3 is 14 amino acids long. CDR3 in amino acids: CASRQTSDTDTQYF. The CDR3 DNA sequence: TGTGCCAGCAGGCAGACTAGCGACACAGATACGCAGTATTTT.

The chain recombines TRBV9 with TRBJ1-1, with 7 bases fitting TRBD1. The CDR3 sequence is 15 residues long. V shed 4 bases, J shed 2 bases, and the junction held 8 bases outside the gene matches. The germline CDR1 and CDR2 sequences are SGDLS and YYNGEE. The CDR3 DNA sequence: TGTGCCAGCAGCCCTCGGGACAGAGGAAACACTGAAGCTTTCTTT. Its translation is CASSPRDRGNTEAFF.

The J gene is TRBJ2-7, the V gene TRBV29-1; 8 nucleotides align to TRBD1. The CDR3 runs 15 residues. V trimming: 2 bases; J trimming: 4 bases; junction bases outside the gene matches: 10. CDR1 and CDR2 from the germline V gene are SQVTM and ANQGSEA. This CDR3 is CSVERFGQGIYEQYF. The CDR3, as DNA: TGCAGCGTTGAACGGTTTGGACAGGGAATATACGAGCAGTACTTC.

V is TRBV29-1 and J is TRBJ1-2; D perhaps matches TRBD1 (5 bases). V lost 3 bases to trimming and J lost 7 bases, with 18 bases between them. CDR1 is SQVTM, CDR2 ANQGSEA, per germline. The CDR3 sequence is 14 residues long. The CDR3 spells CSVDLFQGIGGYTF. CDR3 nucleotide sequence: TGCAGCGTTGACTTATTCCAGGGAATAGGTGGCTACACCTTC.

The chain joins TRBV27 to TRBJ1-6, with TRBD1 matching over 9 bases. Germline CDR1 and CDR2: MNHEY and SMNVEV (reference sequence). The CDR3 loop spans 17 amino acids. Germline trimming cut 5 bases from V and 4 bases from J; bases unmatched to any gene: 9. In DNA, the CDR3 is TGTGCCAGCAGTCCACGGGGACAGGGTCGTTATAATTCACCCCTCCACTTT. Translated: CASSPRGQGRYNSPLHF.

The rearrangement links TRBV11-2 to TRBJ2-7; the match to TRBD2 covers 12 bases. Trimming removed 5 bases from V and 4 bases from J; junction bases left unmatched: 3. Germline V lookup: CDR1 SGHAT, CDR2 FQNNGV. The CDR3 runs to 14 residues. The CDR3 is CASSRTSGMYEQYF. In nucleotides, the CDR3 is TGTGCCAGCAGCCGGACTAGCGGGATGTACGAGCAGTACTTC.

The rearrangement links TRBV2 to TRBJ2-1, with 10 bases fitting TRBD1. V dropped 10 bases and J dropped 9; count of bases not matched to a gene: 6. Looked up from germline, CDR1 is SNHLY and CDR2 is FYNNEI. The CDR3 loop spans 12 amino acids. DNA of the CDR3: TGTGCCACTGGGACAGGGGTTAGTGAGCAGTTCTTC. This encodes CATGTGVSEQFF.

This rearrangement joins TRBV4-1 to TRBJ2-7, with 7 bases lining up with TRBD2. Germline assignment: CDR1 MGHRA and CDR2 YSYEKL. The V segment lost 1 base and the J segment 4 bases; nucleotides outside the gene matches: 4. This CDR3 has 14 amino acids. The CDR3: CASSQGGGLYEQYF. The CDR3 region has the DNA TGCGCCAGCAGCCAAGGGGGGGGGTTGTACGAGCAGTACTTC.

The chain has TRBV11-1 and TRBJ2-5; 9 nucleotides line up with TRBD1. The CDR3 sequence is 14 residues long. V shed 5 bases and J 4 bases; nucleotides not matched to a gene: 5. Germline V gives CDR1 SGHAT, CDR2 FQDESV (reference sequence). The CDR3 protein is CASSHLDRGETQYF. CDR3 DNA sequence: TGTGCCAGCAGCCACCTGGACAGGGGAGAGACCCAGTACTTC.

In regard to this clone: At one boundary the junction diverges from the germline segment, which might be a read error. J is TRBJ1-2 and V is TRBV7-7; 7 nucleotides match TRBD1. Germline V CDR1 and CDR2: SSHAT, FNYEAQ (reference sequence). CDR3 length: 15 amino acids. The CDR3 nucleotides read TGTGCTAGCAGCTTACCGTCGACAGGGAAGAATGGCTACACCTTC. This gives the protein CASSLPSTGKNGYTF.

The chain links TRBV3-1 (or the pseudogene TRBV3-2) to TRBJ1-1, with a weak D call TRBD1 (5 bases). The CDR3 covers 12 residues. Germline CDR1 is LGHDT and CDR2 is YNNKEL (reference sequence). V was trimmed by 5 bases and J by 10 bases, leaving 14 bases between them. The CDR3 sequence is CASSNPRGRAFF. DNA for the CDR3: TGTGCCAGCAGCAATCCGCGGGGGAGAGCTTTCTTT.

V is TRBV28 and J is TRBJ2-5, with 9 bases aligning to TRBD2. Trimming took 6 bases from V and 3 from J; bases not matched to a gene: 5. The CDR3 consists of 14 residues. Looked up from germline, CDR1 is MDHEN and CDR2 is SYDVKM. CDR3 residues: CASSLAGEEETQYF. CDR3 nucleotides: TGTGCCAGCAGCTTAGCGGGAGAGGAAGAGACCCAGTACTTC.

This chain connects TRBV5-4 to TRBJ1-5, with D maybe TRBD1 (5 bases). Germline values: CDR1 SGHNT, CDR2 YYREEE (reference sequence). CDR3 length equals 14 residues. Trimming pared 2 bases from V and 4 bases from J, leaving 10 bases between. CDR3 nucleotides: TGTGCCAGCAGCTTACCGGGGGGGAATCAGCCCCAGCATTTT. This gives the protein CASSLPGGNQPQHF. The full variable domain, in which reference TRBV5-4 and TRBJ1-5 provide the parts outside the CDR3, is ETGVTQSPTHLIKTRGQQVTLRCSSQSGHNTVSWYQQALGQGPQFIFQYYREEENGRGNFPPRFSGLQFPNYSSELNVNALELDDSALYLCASSLPGGNQPQHFGDGTRLSIL.